This TCR beta chain was sequenced for a study of T cell changes during pregnancy in multiple sclerosis. Here immunoSEQ multiplex PCR was the method, and the copy in TCRdb shows in-frame clones only, minus some. The profile shows 100,000 or so clones, around 94% of them singletons. CDR1 and CDR2 (germline): SEHNR, FQNEAQ (reference sequence). The V end was cut by 4 bases, the J end by 0 bases, with 12 bases between. This CDR3 is built from 15 residues. This clone came up once. This chain uses TRBV7-9 with TRBJ2-5; TRBD1 might be the D (5 bases). The starting material was peripheral blood, obtained after pregnancy. This TCR was sampled from a female donor in good health, enrolled as a control in a pregnancy study. Here the CDR3 reads CASSSRAGYQETQYF. CDR3 in DNA: TGTGCCAGCAGCTCCAGGGCCGGGTACCAAGAGACCCAGTACTTC.